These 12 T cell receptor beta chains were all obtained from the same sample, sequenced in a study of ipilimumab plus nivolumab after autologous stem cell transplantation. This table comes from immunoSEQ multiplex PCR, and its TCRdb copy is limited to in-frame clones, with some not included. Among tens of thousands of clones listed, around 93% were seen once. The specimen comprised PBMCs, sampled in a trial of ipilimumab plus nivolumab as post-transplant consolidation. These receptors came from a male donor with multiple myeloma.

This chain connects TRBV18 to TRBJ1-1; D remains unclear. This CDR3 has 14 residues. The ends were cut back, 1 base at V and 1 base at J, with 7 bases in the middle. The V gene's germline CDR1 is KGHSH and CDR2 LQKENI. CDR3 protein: CASSPQRQNTEAFF. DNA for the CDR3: TGTGCCAGCTCACCACAGCGACAGAACACTGAAGCTTTCTTT.

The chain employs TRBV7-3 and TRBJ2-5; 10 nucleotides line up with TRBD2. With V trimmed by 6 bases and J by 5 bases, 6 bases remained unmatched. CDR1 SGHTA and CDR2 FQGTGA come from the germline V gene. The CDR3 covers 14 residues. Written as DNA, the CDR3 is TGTGCCAGCAGTTCCGGGACTAGCGATGAGACCCAGTACTTC. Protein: CASSSGTSDETQYF.

The CDR3 loop is CASSLVAGRLSGNTIYF. The CDR3 nucleotides read TGCGCCAGCAGCTTGGTCGCCGGGAGACTTTCTGGAAACACCATATATTTT. This chain links TRBV5-1 with TRBJ1-3; D is ambiguous. In germline, CDR1 is SGHRS, CDR2 YFSETQ. Trimming cost V 0 bases and J 1 base, with 14 bases left between them. The CDR3 length is 17 residues.

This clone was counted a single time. The CDR3 loop is CASSDRETGRQIFRWYEQYF. CDR3 bases: TGTGCCAGCAGTGATAGAGAAACAGGGCGCCAGATATTCAGGTGGTACGAGCAGTACTTC. The chain employs TRBV6-1 and TRBJ2-7; the D gene is possibly TRBD1 (6 bases). The V gene's germline CDR1 is MNHNS and CDR2 SASEGT. The CDR3 spans 20 residues. With 3 bases removed from V and 4 bases from J, the gap between germline ends came to 31 bases.

Here the CDR3 DNA reads TGTGCCAGCAGCTTAAGCCGGGGACTAGCTGCCCATGAGCAGTTCTTC. It encodes CASSLSRGLAAHEQFF. The gene calls are TRBV11-3 and TRBJ2-1; 9 bases agree with TRBD2. The length of the CDR3 is 16 residues. V dropped 2 bases and J dropped 8; count of bases not matched to a gene: 10. The V gene's germline CDR1 is SGHNT and CDR2 YENEEA.

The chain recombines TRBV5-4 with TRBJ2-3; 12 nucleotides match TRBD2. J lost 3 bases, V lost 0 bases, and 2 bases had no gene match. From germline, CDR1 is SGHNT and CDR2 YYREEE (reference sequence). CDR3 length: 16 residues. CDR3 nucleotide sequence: TGTGCCAGCAGCTTGGCTAGCGGGAGGGCGACAGATACGCAGTATTTT. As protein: CASSLASGRATDTQYF.

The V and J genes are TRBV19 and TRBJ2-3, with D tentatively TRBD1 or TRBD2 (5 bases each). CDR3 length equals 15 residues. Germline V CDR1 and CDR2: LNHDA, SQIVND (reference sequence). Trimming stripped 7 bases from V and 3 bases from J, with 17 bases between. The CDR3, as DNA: TGTGCCAGTAACCCGGGACCAACCTCTACAGATACGCAGTATTTT. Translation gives CASNPGPTSTDTQYF.

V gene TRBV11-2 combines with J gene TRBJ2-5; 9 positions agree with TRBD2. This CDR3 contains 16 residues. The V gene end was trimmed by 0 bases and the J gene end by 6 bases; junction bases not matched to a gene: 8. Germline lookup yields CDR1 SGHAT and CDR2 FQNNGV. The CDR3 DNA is TGTGCCAGCAGCTTAGAGGGAGCGGGGGGTAGACAGACCCAGTACTTC. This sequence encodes CASSLEGAGGRQTQYF.

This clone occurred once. The CDR3 bases are TGTGCCAGCTCACCACCGGGACTAGCGGGCCAAAACACCGGGGAGCTGTTTTTT. Amino acids: CASSPPGLAGQNTGELFF. This rearrangement joins TRBV18 to TRBJ2-2; the match to TRBD2 covers 12 bases. Germline loops: CDR1 KGHSH, CDR2 LQKENI. The V gene end was trimmed by 0 bases and the J gene end by 2 bases; junction bases not matched to a gene: 4. The CDR3 loop spans 18 amino acids.

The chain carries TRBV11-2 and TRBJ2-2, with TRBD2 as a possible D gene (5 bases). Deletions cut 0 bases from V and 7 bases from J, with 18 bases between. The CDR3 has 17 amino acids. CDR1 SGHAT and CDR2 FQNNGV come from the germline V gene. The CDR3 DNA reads TGTGCCAGCAGCTTAGATCATCGGCCGGGGAAGGACGGGGAGCTGTTTTTT. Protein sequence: CASSLDHRPGKDGELFF.

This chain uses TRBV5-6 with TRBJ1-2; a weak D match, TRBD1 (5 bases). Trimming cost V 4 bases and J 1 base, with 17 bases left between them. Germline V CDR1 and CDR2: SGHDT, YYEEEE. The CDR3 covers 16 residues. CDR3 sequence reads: CASSTPGLNINYGYTF. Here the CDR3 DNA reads TGTGCCAGCAGCACACCGGGACTTAACATTAACTATGGCTACACCTTC.

This CDR3 is CASSFRSLAETQYF. Written as DNA, the CDR3 is TGTGCCAGCAGCTTTAGGTCACTAGCGGAGACCCAGTACTTC. V gene TRBV5-6 combines with J gene TRBJ2-5, with 7 positions matching TRBD2. CDR3 length: 14 residues. Germline assignment: CDR1 SGHDT and CDR2 YYEEEE. V lost 2 bases, J lost 5 bases, and 6 bases stayed unmatched.